Listed below are T cell receptor beta chains from one sample, sequenced in a study of blood T cell dynamics during melanoma immunotherapy. The method was immunoSEQ multiplex PCR; TCRdb's version includes in-frame clones alone and lacks a portion of them. This table has some 4,200 clones, about 78% appearing once. The input for sequencing was blood, taken from a patient treated with checkpoint blockade. These receptor sequences come from a human donor with melanoma. The CDR3 runs from the conserved cysteine through the conserved F or W. A D gene is named only where the DNA matches it firmly. Only part of the rows carry a size: once, few, many, or a class if the clone is expanded.

v_gene: TRBV6-1
d_gene: TRBD1
abundance: NA
j_gene: TRBJ2-7
CDR3aa: CASRGQDPYEQYF
CDR3nt: TGTGCCAGCCGGGGACAGGACCCCTACGAGCAGTACTTC

v_gene: TRBV12-5
d_gene: NA
abundance: NA
j_gene: TRBJ2-7
CDR3aa: CASRGSSYEQYF
CDR3nt: TGTGCTAGCCGCGGGTCTTCCTACGAGCAGTACTTC

v_gene: TRBV5-4
d_gene: NA
abundance: NA
j_gene: TRBJ1-5
CDR3aa: CASSLDMGDQPQHF
CDR3nt: TGTGCCAGCAGCTTGGATATGGGGGATCAGCCCCAGCATTTT

v_gene: TRBV5-6
d_gene: TRBD1
abundance: NA
j_gene: TRBJ2-7
CDR3aa: CASSLRGRPPYEQYF
CDR3nt: TGTGCCAGCAGCCTCAGGGGGCGCCCTCCCTACGAGCAGTACTTC

v_gene: TRBV13
d_gene: NA
abundance: NA
j_gene: TRBJ2-1
CDR3aa: CASSLGPAGVAYNEQFF
CDR3nt: TGTGCCAGCAGCTTAGGCCCGGCAGGGGTAGCCTACAATGAGCAGTTCTTC

v_gene: TRBV4-3
d_gene: TRBD1
abundance: few
j_gene: TRBJ2-7
CDR3aa: CASSQRTGREQYF
CDR3nt: TGCGCCAGCAGCCAACGGACAGGGCGCGAGCAGTACTTC

v_gene: TRBV2
d_gene: NA
abundance: NA
j_gene: TRBJ1-1
CDR3aa: CASSEQINTEAFF
CDR3nt: TGTGCCAGCAGTGAACAGATTAACACTGAAGCTTTCTTT

v_gene: TRBV18
d_gene: NA
abundance: NA
j_gene: TRBJ2-2
CDR3aa: CASSKTGGTGELFF
CDR3nt: TGTGCCAGCTCAAAGACAGGTGGAACCGGGGAGCTGTTTTTT

v_gene: TRBV18
d_gene: TRBD1
abundance: few
j_gene: TRBJ2-7
CDR3aa: CASSPTGTGEGQEQYF
CDR3nt: TGTGCCAGCTCACCGACGGGGACAGGGGAGGGTCAAGAGCAGTACTTC

v_gene: TRBV9
d_gene: NA
abundance: NA
j_gene: TRBJ2-2
CDR3aa: CASSVGGANTGELFF
CDR3nt: TGTGCCAGCAGCGTAGGGGGTGCGAACACCGGGGAGCTGTTTTTT

v_gene: TRBV11-2
d_gene: TRBD1
abundance: NA
j_gene: TRBJ1-1
CDR3aa: CASSFGRGHTEAFF
CDR3nt: TGTGCCAGCAGCTTTGGCAGGGGGCACACTGAAGCTTTCTTT

v_gene: TRBV7-7
d_gene: TRBD2
abundance: NA
j_gene: TRBJ2-5
CDR3aa: CASSSAGGRETQYF
CDR3nt: TGTGCTAGCAGCTCGGCGGGGGGTCGGGAGACCCAGTACTTC

v_gene: TRBV10-3
d_gene: NA
abundance: few
j_gene: TRBJ2-7
CDR3aa: CAIGSGSTSYEQYF
CDR3nt: TGTGCCATCGGTAGCGGCTCAACGTCCTACGAGCAGTACTTC

v_gene: TRBV7-2
d_gene: TRBD2
abundance: NA
j_gene: TRBJ2-5
CDR3aa: CASSLVAGGQETQYF
CDR3nt: TGTGCCAGCAGCTTAGTAGCGGGGGGCCAAGAGACCCAGTACTTC

v_gene: TRBV19
d_gene: NA
abundance: NA
j_gene: TRBJ2-3
CDR3aa: CASSIDHDSTDTQYF
CDR3nt: TGTGCCAGTAGTATAGATCATGATAGCACAGATACGCAGTATTTT

v_gene: TRBV5-1
d_gene: TRBD1
abundance: NA
j_gene: TRBJ2-1
CDR3aa: CASSYRTGTGNEQFF
CDR3nt: TGCGCCAGCAGCTACCGGACAGGGACAGGCAATGAGCAGTTCTTC

v_gene: TRBV2
d_gene: TRBD1
abundance: NA
j_gene: TRBJ1-2
CDR3aa: CASNHRDSLNYGYTF
CDR3nt: TGTGCCAGCAATCACCGGGACAGCCTTAACTATGGCTACACCTTC

v_gene: TRBV5-6
d_gene: NA
abundance: NA
j_gene: TRBJ1-2
CDR3aa: CASSPGRHYGYTF
CDR3nt: TGTGCCAGCAGCCCGGGTCGGCACTATGGCTACACCTTC

v_gene: TRBV6-6
d_gene: NA
abundance: NA
j_gene: TRBJ1-4
CDR3aa: CASRFSDRSNEKLFF
CDR3nt: TGTGCCAGCAGATTCTCGGACAGAAGTAATGAAAAACTGTTTTTT

v_gene: TRBV5-4
d_gene: TRBD1
abundance: NA
j_gene: TRBJ1-2
CDR3aa: CASAGTGSYGYTF
CDR3nt: TGTGCCAGTGCCGGGACAGGGTCCTATGGCTACACCTTC

v_gene: TRBV5-1
d_gene: NA
abundance: NA
j_gene: TRBJ1-1
CDR3aa: CASSLAGEAAFF
CDR3nt: TGCGCCAGCAGCTTGGCGGGGGAGGCAGCTTTCTTT

v_gene: TRBV19
d_gene: NA
abundance: NA
j_gene: TRBJ1-2
CDR3aa: CASSTRDGNYGYTF
CDR3nt: TGTGCCAGTAGTACTAGGGACGGGAACTATGGCTACACCTTC

v_gene: TRBV5-5
d_gene: TRBD2
abundance: NA
j_gene: TRBJ2-7
CDR3aa: CASSPGTSGVYEQYF
CDR3nt: TGTGCCAGCAGCCCCGGGACTAGCGGGGTCTACGAGCAGTACTTC

v_gene: TRBV11-3
d_gene: NA
abundance: NA
j_gene: TRBJ1-1
CDR3aa: CASSFSNTEAFF
CDR3nt: TGTGCCAGCAGCTTTTCGAACACTGAAGCTTTCTTT

v_gene: TRBV21-1
d_gene: NA
abundance: NA
j_gene: TRBJ1-5
CDR3aa: CASSPRPQGRVNQPQHF
CDR3nt: TGTGCCAGCAGCCCTAGGCCCCAGGGGAGGGTGAATCAGCCCCAGCATTTT

v_gene: TRBV2
d_gene: NA
abundance: NA
j_gene: TRBJ2-6
CDR3aa: CASYTGFGANVLTF
CDR3nt: TGTGCCAGCTATACAGGGTTCGGGGCCAACGTCCTGACTTTC

v_gene: TRBV2
d_gene: TRBD1
abundance: NA
j_gene: TRBJ1-2
CDR3aa: CASRQGAGYGYTF
CDR3nt: TGTGCCAGCAGACAGGGGGCAGGGTATGGCTACACCTTC

v_gene: TRBV5-1
d_gene: NA
abundance: NA
j_gene: TRBJ1-3
CDR3aa: CASSLNGVPSSGGNTIYF
CDR3nt: TGCGCCAGCAGCCTCAACGGGGTCCCGTCGTCGGGGGGAAACACCATATATTTT

v_gene: TRBV27
d_gene: TRBD1
abundance: NA
j_gene: TRBJ1-6
CDR3aa: CASSRGGTENSPLHF
CDR3nt: TGTGCCAGCAGTAGGGGAGGGACAGAGAATTCACCCCTCCACTTT

v_gene: TRBV11-2
d_gene: NA
abundance: NA
j_gene: TRBJ2-4
CDR3aa: CASSPGERVNIQYF
CDR3nt: TGTGCCAGCAGCCCCGGGGAGAGGGTGAACATTCAGTACTTC

v_gene: TRBV6-1
d_gene: TRBD2
abundance: NA
j_gene: TRBJ2-2
CDR3aa: CASSEAGGAGELFF
CDR3nt: TGTGCCAGCAGTGAAGCGGGGGGGGCCGGGGAGCTGTTTTTT

v_gene: TRBV5-1
d_gene: NA
abundance: medium-sized
j_gene: TRBJ2-3
CDR3aa: CASRTRAGGRTDTQYF
CDR3nt: TGCGCCAGCAGGACCCGGGCCGGGGGACGCACAGATACGCAGTATTTT

v_gene: TRBV5-4
d_gene: TRBD1
abundance: NA
j_gene: TRBJ1-4
CDR3aa: CASSQNRGIDEKLFF
CDR3nt: TGTGCCAGCAGCCAGAACAGGGGCATTGATGAAAAACTGTTTTTT

v_gene: TRBV2
d_gene: NA
abundance: NA
j_gene: TRBJ1-5
CDR3aa: CASSVSGNQPQHF
CDR3nt: TGTGCCAGCAGTGTGTCGGGCAATCAGCCCCAGCATTTT

v_gene: TRBV18
d_gene: NA
abundance: few
j_gene: TRBJ1-2
CDR3aa: CASSQGAANYGYTF
CDR3nt: TGTGCCAGCTCACAGGGAGCAGCTAACTATGGCTACACCTTC